This passage covers 26 T cell receptor beta chains from one sample sequenced in a study of cytomegalovirus exposure and HLA in healthy donors. Primers for the PCR totalled 60 Vbeta and 13 Jbeta. Clones were sequenced by immunoSEQ multiplex PCR, and TCRdb holds only the in-frame ones, with some missing. The sample lists 150,000 to 200,000 clones; around three quarters were seen once. The sample consisted of PBMCs. All receptors derive from a woman in her twenties or thirties in good health and CMV-seronegative.

The V call is TRBV11-2, the J call TRBJ1-3, with 11 bases fitting TRBD1. Trimming at V came to 5 bases and at J to 3 bases, leaving 15 bases not matched to a gene. The CDR3 sequence is 19 residues long. Germline CDR1 reads SGHAT; CDR2 reads FQNNGV. This CDR3 is CASSHPVGGTGGYGNTIYF. The CDR3 DNA reads TGTGCCAGCAGCCATCCAGTTGGAGGGACAGGGGGGTATGGAAACACCATATATTTT.

The chain uses TRBV7-9 and TRBJ2-5; TRBD2 might be the D (6 bases). Germline lookup yields CDR1 SEHNR and CDR2 FQNEAQ (reference sequence). The CDR3 spans 13 residues. The V and J ends lost 8 bases and 0 bases respectively, with 10 bases between them. The CDR3 loop reads CASAGRYQETQYF. The CDR3 DNA follows: TGTGCCAGCGCGGGACGGTACCAAGAGACCCAGTACTTC.

The CDR3 protein is CASSAQVEQPQHF. The CDR3 region has the DNA TGTGCCAGCAGCGCACAGGTAGAGCAGCCCCAGCATTTT. V and J are TRBV11-2 and TRBJ1-5, with D perhaps TRBD1 (5 bases). Germline CDR1 and CDR2: SGHAT and FQNNGV. V lost 5 bases and J 7 bases, leaving 12 bases between the germline ends. The length of the CDR3 is 13 residues.

The rearrangement joins TRBV6-1 to TRBJ1-3, with TRBD1 as a possible D gene (6 bases). Deletions cut 6 bases from V and 0 bases from J, with 12 bases between. From germline, CDR1 is MNHNS and CDR2 SASEGT. The CDR3 contains 15 residues. In DNA form, the CDR3 reads TGTGCCAGCAGAAGGGACATTCCCTCTGGAAACACCATATATTTT. Translated, it gives CASRRDIPSGNTIYF.

The rearrangement uses TRBV11-2 and TRBJ2-7; a weak D match, TRBD2 (5 bases). V was clipped by 5 bases and J by 5 bases, with 22 bases between them. Germline V CDR1 and CDR2: SGHAT, FQNNGV. This CDR3 is built from 16 residues. The CDR3 nucleotides read TGTGCCAGCAGCCCGATGGGCGGCGGAGGAGGCCACGAGCAGTACTTC. Protein sequence: CASSPMGGGGGHEQYF.

A single count supports this clone. The rearrangement uses TRBV6-6 and TRBJ1-5, with TRBD1 as a possible D gene (5 bases). V was shortened by 6 bases and J by 7 bases, with 16 bases between the two germline ends. The germline gives CDR1 MNHNY, CDR2 SVGAGI (reference sequence). This CDR3 region has 14 residues. The DNA of the CDR3 is TGTGCCAGCAGCCCTAACAGGAGAGGCCAGCCCCAGCATTTT. Translation gives CASSPNRRGQPQHF.

This clone was seen a few times. V is TRBV6-5 and J is TRBJ1-5; 10 nucleotides line up with TRBD1. Germline CDR1 and CDR2: MNHEY and SVGAGI. J lost 7 bases, V lost 4 bases, and 7 bases had no gene match. CDR3 length equals 15 residues. CDR3 amino acids: CASSLTGGVRQPQHF. CDR3 nucleotide sequence: TGTGCCAGCAGTTTGACAGGGGGCGTACGGCAGCCCCAGCATTTT.

The CDR3 bases are TGCGCCAGCAGCCAAGATCCCTCAGGTCAGCCCCAGCATTTT. Amino acids: CASSQDPSGQPQHF. V gene TRBV4-1 combines with J gene TRBJ1-5; no clear D gene. This CDR3 region has 14 residues. Germline lookup yields CDR1 MGHRA and CDR2 YSYEKL. V lost 0 bases and J 6 bases, leaving 9 bases between the germline ends.

The rearrangement links TRBV6-1 to TRBJ1-4; TRBD1 matches at 8 bases. Trimming removed 1 base from V and 4 bases from J; junction bases left unmatched: 2. Germline CDR1 and CDR2: MNHNS and SASEGT. This CDR3 is built from 15 residues. CDR3 coding DNA: TGTGCCAGCAGTGAAGACAGGGGGGATAATGAAAAACTGTTTTTT. This codes for CASSEDRGDNEKLFF.

The rearrangement links TRBV5-4 to TRBJ1-2, with D unresolved. V lost 2 bases, J lost 1 base, and 9 bases lay in between. Germline V lookup: CDR1 SGHNT, CDR2 YYREEE (reference sequence). This CDR3 is 14 amino acids long. CDR3 nucleotides: TGTGCCAGCAGCTTCGCGGGCAGTAACTATGGCTACACCTTC. Translated: CASSFAGSNYGYTF. The whole variable domain, remainder taken from reference TRBV5-4 and TRBJ1-2, is ETGVTQSPTHLIKTRGQQVTLRCSSQSGHNTVSWYQQALGQGPQFIFQYYREEENGRGNFPPRFSGLQFPNYSSELNVNALELDDSALYLCASSFAGSNYGYTFGSGTRLTVV.

J is TRBJ1-1 and V is TRBV11-1; 8 bases match TRBD1. CDR1 is SGHAT and CDR2 is FQDESV in the germline V gene (reference sequence). Losses at the gene ends were 6 bases for V and 4 bases for J; bases not matched to a gene: 7. The CDR3 length is 14 residues. The CDR3 protein is CASSSFTGGTEAFF. In DNA, the CDR3 is TGTGCCAGCAGTTCTTTCACAGGGGGCACTGAAGCTTTCTTT.

The rearrangement links TRBV2 to TRBJ2-1, with 9 nucleotides matching TRBD2. The V and J ends lost 6 bases and 7 bases, in that order; junction bases with no gene match: 13. This CDR3 comprises 16 residues. The germline CDR1 and CDR2 sequences are SNHLY and FYNNEI. CDR3 residues: CASRLSAGGALNEQFF. DNA of the CDR3: TGTGCCAGCAGGCTCTCAGCGGGGGGAGCCCTTAATGAGCAGTTCTTC.

The chain joins TRBV29-1 to TRBJ2-2, with D perhaps matching TRBD2 (6 bases). The CDR3 is made up of 15 amino acids. CDR1 SQVTM and CDR2 ANQGSEA come from the germline V gene. Trimming took off 7 bases at V and 7 bases at J, with 22 bases between the two ends. CDR3 region: CSAQIPALAYGELFF. In DNA, the CDR3 is TGCAGCGCCCAAATCCCCGCGCTAGCGTACGGGGAGCTGTTTTTT.

This clone was observed a single time. This sequence joins TRBV10-3 and TRBJ2-1; 9 nucleotides line up with TRBD1. The V gene end was trimmed by 2 bases and the J gene end by 5 bases; junction bases not matched to a gene: 19. This CDR3 has 20 residues. CDR1 is ENHRY and CDR2 is SYGVKD in the germline V gene. This CDR3 reads CAISETPGQGISDGNNEQFF. As DNA, the CDR3 is TGTGCCATCAGTGAGACTCCGGGACAGGGTATTTCGGACGGGAACAATGAGCAGTTCTTC.

The V and J genes are TRBV7-8 and TRBJ2-5; D uncertain. The J call may be mistaken, given a closer DNA end match to TRBJ2-7. The CDR3 extends over 11 amino acids. Germline CDR1 reads SGHVS; CDR2 reads FQNEAQ. Here the CDR3 reads CASSPAYEQYF. CDR3 coding DNA: TGTGCCAGCAGCCCCGCCTACGAGCAGTACTTC.

This clone has just a few counts. Here the CDR3 DNA reads TGTGCCAGCAGTGATAGGAGTCTAGTTGTAAATACGCAGTATTTT. It is translated as CASSDRSLVVNTQYF. The rearrangement joins TRBV2 to TRBJ2-3; D gene uncertain. V dropped 3 bases and J dropped 7 bases, with 17 bases sitting between them. The germline V gene encodes CDR1 SNHLY and CDR2 FYNNEI. The CDR3 runs to 15 residues.

This chain connects TRBV4-2 to TRBJ1-4; D gene unclear. Germline CDR1 LGHNA, CDR2 YNFKEQ. The length of the CDR3 is 15 residues. V was trimmed by 0 bases and J by 6 bases, leaving 11 bases between them. This chain's CDR3 is CASSQDLTEDEKLFF. The CDR3 DNA is TGTGCCAGCAGCCAAGACCTTACAGAAGATGAAAAACTGTTTTTT.

This clone has a count of ten or more. The chain combines TRBV29-1 with TRBJ1-4; D is ambiguous. V lost 3 bases and J 8 bases, leaving 25 bases between the germline ends. The CDR3 has 17 amino acids. CDR1 SQVTM and CDR2 ANQGSEA come from the germline V gene. The CDR3 DNA sequence: TGCAGCGTTGACCCGGGGAGGGAAACCCTGGGTCGAGAAAAACTGTTTTTT. Translating it yields CSVDPGRETLGREKLFF.

This chain connects TRBV5-4 to TRBJ1-2, with TRBD1 matching over 10 bases. Germline V lookup: CDR1 SGHNT, CDR2 YYREEE (reference sequence). Trimming took 4 bases from V and 5 from J; bases not matched to a gene: 5. There are 14 residues in the CDR3. CDR3 bases: TGTGCCAGCAGCACGGACAGGGGGGGATATGGCTACACCTTC. Translated: CASSTDRGGYGYTF.

The chain combines TRBV29-1 with TRBJ2-7, with 9 bases fitting TRBD2. The V gene end was trimmed by 4 bases and the J gene end by 2 bases; junction bases not matched to a gene: 15. Germline CDR1 is SQVTM and CDR2 is ANQGSEA. The CDR3 loop spans 17 amino acids. CDR3 in DNA: TGCAGCGTTGTCTTGCCTAGCGGGAATCCACCCCCCTACGAGCAGTACTTC. Its protein is CSVVLPSGNPPPYEQYF.

The CDR3 region is CASSPQGGPNEQFF. For the CDR3, the DNA is TGTGCCAGCAGCCCACAGGGGGGCCCCAATGAGCAGTTCTTC. The rearrangement links TRBV5-6 to TRBJ2-1; TRBD1 matches 8 bases. Per germline, CDR1 SGHDT and CDR2 YYEEEE. The CDR3 extends over 14 amino acids. V lost 4 bases, J lost 6 bases, and 6 bases stayed unmatched.

V usage is TRBV27 and J usage is TRBJ1-6; D possibly corresponds to TRBD1 (5 bases). CDR1 is MNHEY, CDR2 SMNVEV, per germline (reference sequence). The V end lost 3 bases, the J end lost 5 bases, and 11 bases lay between the germline ends. The length of the CDR3 is 15 residues. This CDR3 is CASSFGRGNNSPLHF. CDR3 DNA: TGTGCCAGCAGTTTTGGGAGGGGTAATAATTCACCCCTCCACTTT.

The table lists this clone with a count of one. The chain has TRBV15 and TRBJ2-7, with 7 nucleotides matching TRBD2. Germline CDR1 is LNHNV and CDR2 is YYDKDF (reference sequence). The V and J ends lost 1 base and 0 bases, in that order; junction bases with no gene match: 0. The CDR3 contains 14 residues. The CDR3 DNA is TGTGCCACCAGCAGAGGGGGGGGCTCCTACGAGCAGTACTTC. Encoded protein: CATSRGGGSYEQYF. Supplemented by reference TRBV15 and TRBJ2-7, the full variable domain reads DAMVIQNPRYQVTQFGKPVTLSCSQTLNHNVMYWYQQKSSQAPKLLFHYYDKDFNNEADTPDNFQSRRPNTSFCFLDIRSPGLGDTAMYLCATSRGGGSYEQYFGPGTRLTVT.

The chain has TRBV29-1 and TRBJ1-2; D ambiguous. The CDR3 totals 11 residues. V lost 5 bases and J 4 bases, leaving 8 bases between the germline ends. Per germline, CDR1 SQVTM and CDR2 ANQGSEA. Here the CDR3 DNA reads TGCAGCGTTAGCGAGGGCTATGGCTACACCTTC. This translates into CSVSEGYGYTF.

This chain uses TRBV10-2 with TRBJ1-1; no definite D call. CDR3 length: 12 amino acids. The germline CDR1 and CDR2 sequences are WSHSY and SAAADI. The germline V and J ends were trimmed by 3 bases and 5 bases, with 7 bases remaining between them. The CDR3 DNA sequence: TGCGCCAGCAGTGACGGAGGGACTGAAGCTTTCTTT. Protein product: CASSDGGTEAFF.

This clone was seen more than once but under ten times. V and J are TRBV28 and TRBJ1-4; 8 bases agree with TRBD1. Germline assignment: CDR1 MDHEN and CDR2 SYDVKM. The V and J ends lost 6 bases and 4 bases, in that order; junction bases with no gene match: 4. The CDR3 totals 14 residues. In nucleotides, the CDR3 is TGTGCCAGCAGCTTCGACAGGGGTAATGAAAAACTGTTTTTT. It codes for CASSFDRGNEKLFF.